These 22 T cell receptor beta chains were sequenced from one sample in a study of blood T cells in healthy people across ages. Combining a sample-barcoded 5' primer with a J-beta primer mix, a second PCR ran for about 7 to 11 cycles. A single record per CDR3 protein comes from TCRdb applying MiXCR to the 5' RACE reads. The repertoire includes around 970,000 distinct CDR3 sequences, roughly 50% of them detected once, and over 20% sits in the top ten. The specimen was blood. Source of these receptors: a woman aged 55-75 years in good health.

The rearrangement uses TRBV28 and TRBJ1-1, with D possibly TRBD1 on 6 matching bases. The CDR3 runs 14 residues. Germline V gene data show CDR1 as MDHEN and CDR2 as SYDVKM. V was cut by 5 bases and J by 3 bases, with 13 bases left in between. For the CDR3, the DNA is TGTGCCAGCAGTGTTACAGGGTTGGACACTGAAGCTTTCTTT. It is translated as CASSVTGLDTEAFF.

The table lists this clonotype with a few counts. J is TRBJ2-6 and V is TRBV7-2; D is ambiguous. The CDR3 is 18 amino acids. The V gene lost 5 bases and the J gene lost 0 bases, with 17 bases spanning the gap. CDR1 is SGHTA, CDR2 FQGNSA, per germline. The CDR3 sequence: CASSPPPRWLSGANVLTF. Written as DNA, the CDR3 is TGTGCCAGCAGCCCCCCCCCCAGGTGGCTCTCTGGGGCCAACGTCCTGACTTTC.

The V call is TRBV7-8, the J call TRBJ2-7; D perhaps matches TRBD1 (6 bases). V was clipped by 5 bases and J by 2 bases, with 10 bases between them. Germline V CDR1 and CDR2: SGHVS, FQNEAQ. This CDR3 comprises 13 residues. The CDR3 region is CASSRDNAYEQYF. The CDR3 DNA reads TGTGCCAGCAGCCGGGACAATGCCTACGAGCAGTACTTC.

The chain combines TRBV10-3 with TRBJ1-1, with a weak D call TRBD1 (5 bases). This CDR3 region has 15 residues. Trimming pared 3 bases from V and 4 bases from J, leaving 15 bases between. The germline V gene has CDR1 ENHRY and CDR2 SYGVKD. The CDR3 coding sequence is TGTGCCATCAGTGACCCGCTGGGGGTAGGCACTGAAGCTTTCTTT. Encoded protein: CAISDPLGVGTEAFF.

The rearrangement joins TRBV20-1 to TRBJ1-4; 9 positions match TRBD1. Trimming at V came to 1 base and at J to 6 bases, leaving 6 bases not matched to a gene. The CDR3 contains 15 residues. Germline V gene lookup returns CDR1 DFQATT and CDR2 SNEGSKA (reference sequence). The chain's CDR3 is CSARAVGQGYEKLFF. The DNA for the CDR3 is TGCAGTGCTAGAGCGGTAGGACAGGGGTATGAAAAACTGTTTTTT.

A note on this clonotype: The germline gene is not matched at one end of the junction; a read error may be the cause. The V gene is TRBV4-1, the J gene TRBJ2-5; D remains unclear. Looked up from germline, CDR1 is MGHRA and CDR2 is YSYEKL. The CDR3 length is 15 residues. The CDR3: CAGSQDSVPLYGQYF. CDR3 bases: TGCGCCGGCAGCCAAGATTCAGTGCCCCTCTACGGGCAGTACTTC.

This clonotype was counted a few times. The genes are TRBV29-1 and TRBJ1-4; 8 bases agree with TRBD1. This CDR3 is 13 amino acids long. Germline V CDR1 and CDR2: SQVTM, ANQGSEA. V lost 6 bases to trimming and J lost 7 bases; unmatched junction nucleotides: 7. As DNA, the CDR3 is TGCAGCGTACGAGGGACAGGAGGTGAAAAACTGTTTTTT. Its protein is CSVRGTGGEKLFF.

The rearrangement uses TRBV27 and TRBJ2-7, with 7 bases identical to TRBD1. The CDR3 is 16 amino acids. Germline trimming cut 5 bases from V and 4 bases from J; bases unmatched to any gene: 14. The germline gives CDR1 MNHEY, CDR2 SMNVEV (reference sequence). The CDR3 DNA follows: TGTGCCAGCAGTCCTTCGACAGGGCCCCTTTTTTACGAGCAGTACTTC. This gives the protein CASSPSTGPLFYEQYF.

In its sample, this clonotype was seen a few times. The genes are TRBV27 and TRBJ2-4; no firm D call. Germline CDR1 is MNHEY and CDR2 is SMNVEV (reference sequence). The CDR3 consists of 14 residues. The V end was cut by 4 bases, the J end by 0 bases, with 7 bases between. CDR3 protein: CASSSSLAKNIQYF. The CDR3 nucleotides read TGTGCCAGCAGTTCCAGTCTAGCCAAAAACATTCAGTACTTC.

This clonotype has a single count. The CDR3 DNA reads as TGTGCCAGCAGTTTTCTGGGGGACCCAGAATGCGGGCAGTACTTC. Protein product: CASSFLGDPECGQYF. This chain uses TRBV28 with TRBJ2-7; D possibly uses TRBD1 or TRBD2 (5 bases each). CDR1 is MDHEN and CDR2 is SYDVKM in the germline V gene. The CDR3 sequence is 15 residues long. Trimming cost V 3 bases and J 9 bases, with 21 bases left between them.

CDR3 protein: CASRFDREEQYF. CDR3 sequence (DNA): TGTGCCAGCAGATTCGACAGGGAAGAGCAGTACTTC. The chain couples TRBV11-2 to TRBJ2-7; 7 bases are a match to TRBD1. Germline CDR1 and CDR2: SGHAT and FQNNGV. The CDR3 has 12 residues. V shed 6 bases, J shed 7 bases, and the junction held 6 bases outside the gene matches. Variable domain in full (rest from reference TRBV11-2 and TRBJ2-7): EAGVAQSPRYKIIEKRQSVAFWCNPISGHATLYWYQQILGQGPKLLIQFQNNGVVDDSQLPKDRFSAERLKGVDSTLKIQPAKLEDSAVYLCASRFDREEQYFGPGTRLTVT.

A word on this clonotype: Since a much larger clone is just one base distant, this may be a read error. The chain uses TRBV7-2 and TRBJ2-7; D gene unclear. The V gene lost 4 bases and the J gene lost 6 bases, with 13 bases spanning the gap. The CDR3 is 13 amino acids. CDR1 SGHTA and CDR2 FQGNSA come from the germline V gene. This CDR3 is CASSSGRLTEQYF. In DNA form, the CDR3 reads TGTGCCAGCAGCTCAGGACGGTTAACCGAGCAGTACTTC.

This chain links TRBV4-2 with TRBJ2-1; tentatively, D is TRBD1 (6 bases). Germline CDR1 and CDR2: LGHNA and YNFKEQ. V lost 0 bases, J lost 7 bases, and 16 bases lay in between. The CDR3 has 16 residues. CDR3 residues: CASSQDVARGSNEQFF. As DNA, the CDR3 is TGTGCCAGCAGCCAAGATGTGGCTAGGGGGAGTAATGAGCAGTTCTTC.

This clonotype was picked up a small number of times. CDR3 amino acids: CASSSLGGPGETQYF. The CDR3, as DNA: TGTGCCAGCAGCTCACTAGGGGGGCCTGGGGAGACCCAGTACTTC. The gene calls are TRBV7-2 and TRBJ2-5; the D gene could be TRBD1 or TRBD2 (6 bases each). The germline V and J ends were trimmed by 4 bases and 5 bases, with 17 bases remaining between them. Germline V gives CDR1 SGHTA, CDR2 FQGNSA. The length of the CDR3 is 15 residues.

This clonotype was found a few times. The gene calls are TRBV30 and TRBJ2-7, with TRBD2 identical over 8 bases. V shed 2 bases and J 4 bases; nucleotides not matched to a gene: 7. The CDR3 is 14 amino acids. Germline CDR1 GTSNPN, CDR2 SVGIG (reference sequence). The CDR3 here is CAWSLSGSDYEQYF. CDR3 coding DNA: TGTGCCTGGAGTTTGAGCGGGAGTGATTACGAGCAGTACTTC.

V and J are TRBV28 and TRBJ2-3; TRBD2 agrees at 7 bases. Trimming cost V 8 bases and J 9 bases; bases outside gene matches: 14. CDR1 and CDR2 from the germline V gene are MDHEN and SYDVKM. This CDR3 comprises 14 residues. The CDR3 DNA is TGTGCCAGCGAGGGAGCGGGGCCTCTTAGAACGCAGTATTTT. Protein sequence: CASEGAGPLRTQYF.

V usage is TRBV13 and J usage is TRBJ2-7, with a tentative D call TRBD2 (5 bases). CDR3 size: 14 residues. V shed 4 bases and J shed 3 bases, with 13 bases lying between them. The germline V gene encodes CDR1 PRHDT and CDR2 FYEKMQ (reference sequence). The CDR3, as DNA: TGTGCCAGCAGCTCCATATCGCGGGTCTACGAGCAGTACTTC. This encodes CASSSISRVYEQYF.

This sequence joins TRBV4-1 and TRBJ2-1, with a tentative D call TRBD2 (5 bases). From germline, CDR1 is MGHRA and CDR2 YSYEKL. The CDR3 length is 13 residues. V dropped 4 bases and J dropped 5 bases, with 9 bases sitting between them. Written as DNA, the CDR3 is TGCGCCAGCAGCCCAACTAGGAACAATGAGCAGTTCTTC. It codes for CASSPTRNNEQFF.

The V and J genes are TRBV29-1 and TRBJ1-1, with D unresolved. Germline V lookup: CDR1 SQVTM, CDR2 ANQGSEA. V lost 7 bases, J lost 0 bases, and 12 bases lay in between. The CDR3 contains 13 residues. CDR3 in DNA: TGCAGCGGTCGACCGGGTCTGAACACTGAAGCTTTCTTT. Residues: CSGRPGLNTEAFF.

This chain joins TRBV3-1 and TRBJ2-4, with a weak D call TRBD1 (5 bases). The J call may be in error: the DNA end matches TRBJ2-7 better. Germline CDR1 reads LGHDT; CDR2 reads YNNKEL (reference sequence). The CDR3 is 15 residues long. The CDR3 spells CASSPGIGAAYEQYF. The CDR3 region has the DNA TGTGCCAGCAGTCCTGGGATTGGGGCAGCCTACGAGCAGTACTTC.

This clonotype was counted only a few times. This sequence joins TRBV20-1 and TRBJ2-5, with D tentatively TRBD1 or TRBD2 (6 bases each). Between the trimmed V and J ends, which lost 3 bases and 3 bases, there was a span of 20 bases. Germline V gene lookup returns CDR1 DFQATT and CDR2 SNEGSKA (reference sequence). The CDR3 extends over 16 amino acids. This CDR3 reads CSASSRGGTGEETQYF. CDR3 bases: TGCAGTGCTAGTTCCCGAGGGGGGACTGGAGAAGAGACCCAGTACTTC.

The chain carries TRBV28 and TRBJ2-3; D unresolved. This CDR3 has 13 residues. The V gene's germline CDR1 is MDHEN and CDR2 SYDVKM. V was pared by 5 bases and J by 6 bases, with 12 bases between. CDR3 coding DNA: TGTGCCAGCAGTCCACCCACTCCGGATACGCAGTATTTT. Amino acids: CASSPPTPDTQYF.